What follows are 4 T cell receptor beta chains derived from one specimen sequenced in a study of cytomegalovirus exposure and HLA in healthy donors. With 60 Vbeta and 13 Jbeta primers, the PCR was carried out. Generated by immunoSEQ multiplex PCR, the TCRdb table keeps only in-frame clones and is missing some. Of about 150,000 clones in the sample, about 82% are singletons; the top ten hold roughly 3.5%. Sequences were obtained from PBMCs. These receptors were collected from a male donor in good health and CMV-seronegative.

In this sample, this clone turned up once. At one of its ends the junction is not consistent with the germline gene, which may arise from a read error. J is TRBJ2-3 and V is TRBV7-9, with D possibly matching TRBD2 (6 bases). CDR3 length: 18 residues. Germline V CDR1 and CDR2: SEHNR, FQNEAQ (reference sequence). CDR3 sequence: CSSSLGSRRDSLTDTQYF. The CDR3 nucleotides read TGTTCCAGCAGCTTAGGCTCGAGGCGGGACTCGTTAACAGATACGCAGTATTTT.

V gene TRBV15 combines with J gene TRBJ1-2; 8 nucleotides match TRBD1. This CDR3 has 15 residues. Unmatched junction bases numbered 9, after V lost 3 bases and J lost 6 bases. Germline-derived CDR1 and CDR2 are LNHNV and YYDKDF (reference sequence). CDR3 DNA sequence: TGTGCCACCAGCAGTGTTTGGACAGGGTTTAATGGCTACACCTTC. Protein sequence: CATSSVWTGFNGYTF.

The gene calls are TRBV28 and TRBJ2-7; D is unresolved. The CDR3 is 13 amino acids. In germline, CDR1 is MDHEN, CDR2 SYDVKM. With 2 bases removed from V and 2 bases from J, the gap between germline ends came to 7 bases. The CDR3 coding sequence is TGTGCCAGCAGTTTAACTTCTACCTACGAGCAGTACTTC. Residues: CASSLTSTYEQYF.

The chain carries TRBV5-4 and TRBJ2-2; 12 bases line up with TRBD2. The CDR3 runs 16 residues. V lost 4 bases to trimming and J lost 6 bases; unmatched junction nucleotides: 7. Germline lookup yields CDR1 SGHNT and CDR2 YYREEE (reference sequence). The CDR3 is CASSPWTSGISGELFF. The CDR3 nucleotides read TGTGCCAGCAGCCCCTGGACTAGCGGGATCTCCGGGGAGCTGTTTTTT.